The following is a TCR beta chain sequence with its context. TCRdb analysed the 5' RACE reads with MiXCR anew, one entry per CDR3 protein. The table lists about 690,000 distinct CDR3 sequences, about 20% of them singletons. This entry comes from a study of identical twins. The CDR3 length is 13 residues. Trimming took 5 bases from V and 5 from J, leaving 12 bases between them. CDR1 and CDR2 from the germline V gene are SGHTA and FQGNSA. In addition, the sample was reused for a study of T cells expressing NK-cell markers. According to that study: The same clonotypes also predominated in the CD3+CD56-NKG2C+ fraction of several donors.

The chain recombines TRBV7-2 with TRBJ1-2; D is possibly TRBD1 (5 bases). This clonotype was sampled from a woman aged 18-29 years in good health. The sample taken for sequencing was PBMCs. The CDR3, as DNA: TGTGCCAGCAGCCCGGAGGGGCTATATGGCTACACCTTC. Translated: CASSPEGLYGYTF.